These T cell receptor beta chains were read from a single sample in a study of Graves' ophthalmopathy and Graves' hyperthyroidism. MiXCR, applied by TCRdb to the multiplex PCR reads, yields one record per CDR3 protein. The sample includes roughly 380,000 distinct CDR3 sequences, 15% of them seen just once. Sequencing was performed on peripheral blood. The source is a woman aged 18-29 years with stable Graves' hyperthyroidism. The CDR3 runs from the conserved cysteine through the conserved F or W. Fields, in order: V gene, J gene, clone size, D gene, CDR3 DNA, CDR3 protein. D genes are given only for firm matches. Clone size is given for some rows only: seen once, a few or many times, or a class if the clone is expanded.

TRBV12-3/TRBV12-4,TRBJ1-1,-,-,TGTGCCAGCACCCTCGCCGGTCTTAACACTGAAGCTTTCTTT,CASTLAGLNTEAFF
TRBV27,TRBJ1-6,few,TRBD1,TGTGCCAGCAGTCCCCATCGCAGGGGGCGTGGGTCACCCCTCCACTTT,CASSPHRRGRGSPLHF
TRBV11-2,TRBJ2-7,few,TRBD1,TGTGCCAGCAGCTTAGATGACAGGGTTACTGGCTACTACGAGCAGTACTTC,CASSLDDRVTGYYEQYF
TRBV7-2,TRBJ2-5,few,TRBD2,TGTACCAGCAGCTTAGCGGGGGGGTTCGAGACCCAGTACTTC,CTSSLAGGFETQYF
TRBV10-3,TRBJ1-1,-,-,TGTGCCATCACCGGGGTCAAGAACACTGAAGCTTTCTTT,CAITGVKNTEAFF
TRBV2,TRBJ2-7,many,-,TGTGCCAACCACAGGCAGGGCAGGAGGTACGAGCAGTACTTC,CANHRQGRRYEQYF
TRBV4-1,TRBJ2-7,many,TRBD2,TGCGCCAGCAGCCAGTCACTAGCGGGGGATTACGAGCAGTACTTC,CASSQSLAGDYEQYF
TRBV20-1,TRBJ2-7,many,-,TGCAGTGCTATGTGGGAGACCTACGAGCAGTACTTC,CSAMWETYEQYF
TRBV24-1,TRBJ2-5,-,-,TGTGCCACCAGTGAGGCCGGGGGCTACCAAGAGACCCAGTACTTC,CATSEAGGYQETQYF
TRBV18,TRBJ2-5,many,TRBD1,TGTGCCAGCTCACCACCCACGGGACAGGACCAAGAGACCCAGTACTTC,CASSPPTGQDQETQYF
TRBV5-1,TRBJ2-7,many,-,TGCGCCAGCAGCTATTCGGACACTGCCTACGAGCAGTACTTC,CASSYSDTAYEQYF
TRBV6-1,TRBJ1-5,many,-,TGTGCCAGCAGTGAAGCGTCGGGGGTAAGCCAGCCCCAGCATTTT,CASSEASGVSQPQHF
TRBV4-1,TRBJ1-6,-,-,TGCGCCAGCAGCCAAGATACCAGCCTCAGCTATTATTCACCCCTCCACTTT,CASSQDTSLSYYSPLHF
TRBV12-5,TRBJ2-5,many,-,TGTGCTAGTGGTCCCCCGGAGACCCAGTACTTC,CASGPPETQYF
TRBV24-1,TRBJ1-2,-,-,TGTGCCACCAGTGATTTTGAGGGAGCCCGTAACTATGGCTACACCTTC,CATSDFEGARNYGYTF
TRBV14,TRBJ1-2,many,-,TGTGCCAGCAGCCACGCGAACTATGGCTACACCTTC,CASSHANYGYTF
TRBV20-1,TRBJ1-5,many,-,TGCAGTGCTAGAGGAGGAAGGGTTGGACAGCCCCAGCATTTT,CSARGGRVGQPQHF
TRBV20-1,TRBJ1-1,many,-,TGCAGTGCTAGCCTCTCAGGGGAACGGGCAAGGACTGAAGCTTTCTTT,CSASLSGERARTEAFF
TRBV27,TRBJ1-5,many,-,TGTGCCAGCAGTTTGACAGGATCCTATCAGCCCCAGCATTTT,CASSLTGSYQPQHF
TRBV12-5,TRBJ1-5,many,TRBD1,TGTGCTAGTGGTTGGGGACAGGGGACTAGTCAGCCCCAGCATTTT,CASGWGQGTSQPQHF
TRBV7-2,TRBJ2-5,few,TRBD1,TGTGCCAGCAGCCGAGACAGGGGGAAAGAGACCCAGTACTTC,CASSRDRGKETQYF
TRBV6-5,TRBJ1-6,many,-,TGTGCCAGCAGTTACGCTCCCTTAACCGGGACAACGGCTTCACCCCTCCACTTT,CASSYAPLTGTTASPLHF
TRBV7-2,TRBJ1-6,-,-,TGTGCCAGCAGCCGGGGGACCTGGTCCCTCCACTTT,CASSRGTWSLHF
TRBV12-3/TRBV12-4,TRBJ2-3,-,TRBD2,TGTGCCAGCGAGGTGGGGGGGGCAGATACGCAGTATTTT,CASEVGGADTQYF
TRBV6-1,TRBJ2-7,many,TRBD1,TGTGCCAGCACCCGAGACAGGGAAAGCTCCTACGAGCAGTACTTC,CASTRDRESSYEQYF
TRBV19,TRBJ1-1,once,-,TGTGCCTCCTATTCGTTGGGAAACACTGAAGCTTTCTTT,CASYSLGNTEAFF
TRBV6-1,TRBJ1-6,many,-,TGTGCCAGCAGTTTAACCCTGGTCTCACCCCTCCACTTT,CASSLTLVSPLHF
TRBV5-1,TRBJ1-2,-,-,TGCGCCAGCAGCTTGGGCCCGGCCAGTTCTAACTATGGCTACACCTTC,CASSLGPASSNYGYTF
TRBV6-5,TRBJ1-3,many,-,TGTGCCAGCAGTTCCCCTCTGGGAGTAGATTCTGGAAACACCATATATTTT,CASSSPLGVDSGNTIYF
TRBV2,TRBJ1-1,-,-,TGTGCCAGCCGTTTCGTGGGGCGCGGGGACACTGAAGCTTTCTTT,CASRFVGRGDTEAFF
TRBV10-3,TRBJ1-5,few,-,TGTGCCATCAGTGAGGTCAAGAAAATTGACAGCCGCGATCAGCCCCAGCATTTT,CAISEVKKIDSRDQPQHF
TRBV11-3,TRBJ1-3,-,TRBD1,TGTGCCAGCAACCGAGGGGGCTTCTCTGGAAACACCATATATTTT,CASNRGGFSGNTIYF
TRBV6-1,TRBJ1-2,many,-,TGTGCCAGCAGTGGCTTGAGCGGGGATGGCTACACCTTC,CASSGLSGDGYTF
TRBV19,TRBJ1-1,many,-,TGTGCCAGTAGTATACGGGGAAAAGACACTGAAGCTTTCTTT,CASSIRGKDTEAFF
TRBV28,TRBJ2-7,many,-,TGTGCCAGCAGTTTCTACCCCAGCAATTACGAGCAGTACTTC,CASSFYPSNYEQYF
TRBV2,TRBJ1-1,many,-,TGTGCCAGCACGACGGCCATGAACACTGAAGCTTTCTTT,CASTTAMNTEAFF
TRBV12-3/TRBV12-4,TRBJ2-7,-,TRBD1,TGTGCCAGCAGTCCACCAACAGGGGTTCGAGAGCAGTACTTC,CASSPPTGVREQYF
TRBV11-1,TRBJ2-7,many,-,TGTGCCAGCAGCTTATCAGGCCCGGGACTTAACTACGAGCAGTACTTC,CASSLSGPGLNYEQYF
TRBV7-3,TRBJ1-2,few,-,TGTGCCAGCAGCCCCTACAGGGTGGACGACTATGGCTACACCTTC,CASSPYRVDDYGYTF
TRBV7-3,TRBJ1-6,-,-,TGCGCCAGCACCGCGGGGAATGTTCCCTATAATTCACCCCTCCACTTT,CASTAGNVPYNSPLHF
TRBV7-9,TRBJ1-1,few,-,TGTGCCAGCAGCTTAGATCCAGGGAGGGACACTGAAGCTTTCTTT,CASSLDPGRDTEAFF
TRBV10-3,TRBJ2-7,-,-,TGTGCCATCAGTGACACGAACCGGGCTATTCACGAGCAGTACTTC,CAISDTNRAIHEQYF
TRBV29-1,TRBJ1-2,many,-,TGCAGCGTTGAAGATCGTCCTTACTATGGCTACACCTTC,CSVEDRPYYGYTF
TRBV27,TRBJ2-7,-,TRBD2,TGTGCCAGCAGTTTTTTATTAGCGGGGAGTTACGAGCAGTACTTC,CASSFLLAGSYEQYF
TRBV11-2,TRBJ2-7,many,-,TGTGCCAGCAGCCCCCCCGGGACACTCTTAGAGCAGTACTTC,CASSPPGTLLEQYF
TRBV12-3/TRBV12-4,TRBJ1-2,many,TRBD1,TGTGCCAGCAGTCCAGTACAGGGGGCGTTATATGGCTACACCTTC,CASSPVQGALYGYTF
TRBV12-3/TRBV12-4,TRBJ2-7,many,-,TGTGCCAGCAGTTCGACAGGAGCCTACGAGCAGTACTTC,CASSSTGAYEQYF
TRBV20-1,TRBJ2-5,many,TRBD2,TGCAGTGCTACGTCAGCGGGGGGGAAGGGGGAGACCCAGTACTTC,CSATSAGGKGETQYF
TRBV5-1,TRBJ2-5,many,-,TGCGCCAGCAGCTTGGTGAGGTTGGGGTTCCAAGAGACCCAGTACTTC,CASSLVRLGFQETQYF
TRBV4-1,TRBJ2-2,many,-,TGCGCCAGCAGCCAAGCAGGTCGGCCGGGCGCCGGGGAGCTGTTTTTT,CASSQAGRPGAGELFF